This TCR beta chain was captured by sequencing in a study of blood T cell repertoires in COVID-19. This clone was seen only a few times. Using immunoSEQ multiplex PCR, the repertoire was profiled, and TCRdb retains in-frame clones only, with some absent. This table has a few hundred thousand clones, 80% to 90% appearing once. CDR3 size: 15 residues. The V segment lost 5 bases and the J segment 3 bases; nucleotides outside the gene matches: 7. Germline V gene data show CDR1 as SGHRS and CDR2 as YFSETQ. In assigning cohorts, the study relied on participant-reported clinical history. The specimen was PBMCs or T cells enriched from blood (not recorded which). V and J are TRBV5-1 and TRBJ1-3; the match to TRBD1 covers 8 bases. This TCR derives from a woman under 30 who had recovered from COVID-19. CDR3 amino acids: CASRRDRGFGNTIYF. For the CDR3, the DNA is TGCGCCAGCAGACGTGACAGGGGATTTGGAAACACCATATATTTT. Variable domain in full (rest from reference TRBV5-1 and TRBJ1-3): KAGVTQTPRYLIKTRGQQVTLSCSPISGHRSVSWYQQTPGQGLQFLFEYFSETQRNKGNFPGRFSGRQFSNSRSEMNVSTLELGDSALYLCASRRDRGFGNTIYFGEGSWLTVV.